The rows below give T cell receptor beta chains drawn from one sample of a study of blood T cell repertoires in COVID-19. Assay: immunoSEQ multiplex PCR; the TCRdb copy retains only in-frame clones and omits some. This sample has approximately 280,000 clones; approximately 84% occur once, and the top ten carry almost 1.5%. Sequenced material: peripheral blood. The receptors come from a human donor with COVID-19, enrolled during active disease. The donor label of this sample is uncertain. Each CDR3 is given with its conserved first and last residue. A D gene is named only where the DNA matches it firmly. Clone size is stated in some rows and not others, as once, few, many or a class when expanded.

abundance: NA; j_gene: TRBJ1-1; d_gene: NA; v_gene: TRBV27; CDR3nt: TGTGCCAGCAGTTTGTTGGCGGAGAACACTGAAGCTTTCTTT; CDR3aa: CASSLLAENTEAFF
abundance: NA; j_gene: TRBJ2-3; d_gene: NA; v_gene: TRBV21-1; CDR3nt: TGTGCCAGCAGCAAAGCGCTCATGAGCGGTTTCTGGACTAGCGGAAAAACAGATACGCAGTATTTT; CDR3aa: CASSKALMSGFWTSGKTDTQYF
abundance: many; j_gene: TRBJ1-6; d_gene: TRBD1; v_gene: TRBV2; CDR3nt: TGTGCCAGCACCAGCGGACAGGGAAATTCACCCCTCCACTTT; CDR3aa: CASTSGQGNSPLHF
abundance: NA; j_gene: TRBJ2-7; d_gene: TRBD2; v_gene: TRBV3-1/TRBV3-2; CDR3nt: TGTGCCAGCAGCCAAGAACTAGCGGCATACGAGCAGTACTTC; CDR3aa: CASSQELAAYEQYF
abundance: once; j_gene: TRBJ1-1; d_gene: NA; v_gene: TRBV5-4; CDR3nt: TGTGCCAGCAGCGCAGTAAGGACAGCGAACACTGAAGCTTTCTTT; CDR3aa: CASSAVRTANTEAFF
abundance: once; j_gene: TRBJ1-1; d_gene: NA; v_gene: TRBV4-3; CDR3nt: TGCGCCAGCAGCCTGCAGGAAAACACTGAAGCTTTCTTT; CDR3aa: CASSLQENTEAFF
abundance: NA; j_gene: TRBJ1-4; d_gene: NA; v_gene: TRBV7-2; CDR3nt: TGTGCCAGCAGCTTGGGCGGGCCTGGCGAAAAACTGTTTTTT; CDR3aa: CASSLGGPGEKLFF
abundance: NA; j_gene: TRBJ2-1; d_gene: NA; v_gene: TRBV24-1; CDR3nt: TGTGCCACCAGTCGAAAGGGGCAGGGTGGCAATGAGCAGTTCTTC; CDR3aa: CATSRKGQGGNEQFF
abundance: NA; j_gene: TRBJ1-1; d_gene: NA; v_gene: TRBV19; CDR3nt: TGTGCCAGTAGTATAGTAGGGACTGGTGGGGTGGACACTGAAGCTTTCTTT; CDR3aa: CASSIVGTGGVDTEAFF
abundance: NA; j_gene: TRBJ2-1; d_gene: TRBD2; v_gene: TRBV27; CDR3nt: TGTGCCAGCAGTTTACGTCTAGCGGGATCAACGGGAAATGAGCAGTTCTTC; CDR3aa: CASSLRLAGSTGNEQFF
abundance: NA; j_gene: TRBJ1-4; d_gene: TRBD1; v_gene: TRBV3-1/TRBV3-2; CDR3nt: TGTGCCAGCAGCCAGTTGGCGGTTCGGACAGGGACCGAAAAACTGTTTTTT; CDR3aa: CASSQLAVRTGTEKLFF
abundance: NA; j_gene: TRBJ2-1; d_gene: NA; v_gene: TRBV21-1; CDR3nt: TGTGCCAGCAGCAATCCGCGGCGGGAACAGTTCTTC; CDR3aa: CASSNPRREQFF
abundance: NA; j_gene: TRBJ2-3; d_gene: NA; v_gene: TRBV4-2; CDR3nt: TGTGCCAGCAGCCAAGATTTAACCTACGCAGATACGCAGTATTTT; CDR3aa: CASSQDLTYADTQYF
abundance: NA; j_gene: TRBJ2-5; d_gene: TRBD1; v_gene: TRBV7-2; CDR3nt: TGTGCCAGCAGCGGGTGGACAGGAGATCAAGAGACCCAGTACTTC; CDR3aa: CASSGWTGDQETQYF
abundance: NA; j_gene: TRBJ2-5; d_gene: TRBD1; v_gene: TRBV9; CDR3nt: TGTGCCAGCAGCGGTCGGGACAGGGTGTGGGAGACCCAGTACTTC; CDR3aa: CASSGRDRVWETQYF
abundance: NA; j_gene: TRBJ2-7; d_gene: NA; v_gene: TRBV6-6; CDR3nt: TGTGCCAGCGAGATGAAGGCGGAGTCCTACGAGCAGTACTTC; CDR3aa: CASEMKAESYEQYF
abundance: NA; j_gene: TRBJ2-1; d_gene: TRBD2; v_gene: TRBV27; CDR3nt: TGTGCCAGCAGTTTATCGAGGGGGCCTAGCGGGGGCCGGGGCAATGAGCAGTTCTTC; CDR3aa: CASSLSRGPSGGRGNEQFF
abundance: NA; j_gene: TRBJ1-4; d_gene: NA; v_gene: TRBV11-2; CDR3nt: TGTGCCAGCAGCTTAGAAGGGGGTACCAATGAAAAACTGTTTTTT; CDR3aa: CASSLEGGTNEKLFF
abundance: NA; j_gene: TRBJ1-5; d_gene: NA; v_gene: TRBV28; CDR3nt: TGTGCCAGCAGAGGGGGGGTCCTTAGCAATCAGCCCCAGCATTTT; CDR3aa: CASRGGVLSNQPQHF
abundance: NA; j_gene: TRBJ1-2; d_gene: TRBD1; v_gene: TRBV29-1; CDR3nt: TGCAGCGTTGAAGATCGACAGGGGGCGTGCGGCTACACCTTC; CDR3aa: CSVEDRQGACGYTF
abundance: NA; j_gene: TRBJ2-3; d_gene: TRBD2; v_gene: TRBV5-1; CDR3nt: TGCGCCAGCGCCCGGACTAGCGGGGCTAGCACAGATACGCAGTATTTT; CDR3aa: CASARTSGASTDTQYF
abundance: NA; j_gene: TRBJ2-5; d_gene: TRBD2; v_gene: TRBV4-1; CDR3nt: TGCGCCAGCAGCCGGGATGGACTAGCGGGAGAGACCCAGTACTTC; CDR3aa: CASSRDGLAGETQYF
abundance: few; j_gene: TRBJ1-4; d_gene: NA; v_gene: TRBV12-3/TRBV12-4; CDR3nt: TGTGCCAGCAGTCTTTTGGAAAAACTGTTTTTT; CDR3aa: CASSLLEKLFF
abundance: few; j_gene: TRBJ1-5; d_gene: NA; v_gene: TRBV19; CDR3nt: TGTGCCAGTCGAGGCAGTAATAGCAATCAGCCCCAGCATTTT; CDR3aa: CASRGSNSNQPQHF
abundance: NA; j_gene: TRBJ1-6; d_gene: NA; v_gene: TRBV5-1; CDR3nt: TGCGCCAGCAGCTTCATGGAGTCTAATTCACCCCTCCACTTT; CDR3aa: CASSFMESNSPLHF
abundance: NA; j_gene: TRBJ2-1; d_gene: NA; v_gene: TRBV5-4; CDR3nt: TGTGCCAGCAGCTTGGGTCAGTTTCGCTCCTACAATGAGCAGTTCTTC; CDR3aa: CASSLGQFRSYNEQFF
abundance: NA; j_gene: TRBJ2-3; d_gene: TRBD1; v_gene: TRBV6-5; CDR3nt: TGTGCCAGCACCTTGGACAGGGTGTGGACAGATACGCAGTATTTT; CDR3aa: CASTLDRVWTDTQYF
abundance: NA; j_gene: TRBJ1-5; d_gene: TRBD1; v_gene: TRBV5-1; CDR3nt: TGCGCCAGCAGCTTGGAGGGCAGGGGGCATCAGCCCCAGCATTTT; CDR3aa: CASSLEGRGHQPQHF
abundance: few; j_gene: TRBJ1-1; d_gene: TRBD1; v_gene: TRBV19; CDR3nt: TGTGCCAGTAGTATAAAGGGACAGGGGGCATTTGAAGCTTTCTTT; CDR3aa: CASSIKGQGAFEAFF
abundance: once; j_gene: TRBJ2-7; d_gene: NA; v_gene: TRBV4-1; CDR3nt: TGCGCCAGCAGCCAAGGGTGGGGCCAGGTATACGAGCAGTACTTC; CDR3aa: CASSQGWGQVYEQYF
abundance: NA; j_gene: TRBJ2-7; d_gene: NA; v_gene: TRBV28; CDR3nt: TGTGCCAGCAGTTTGACCGGGACTTTCTCCTACGAGCAGTACTTC; CDR3aa: CASSLTGTFSYEQYF
abundance: NA; j_gene: TRBJ1-4; d_gene: TRBD1; v_gene: TRBV7-9; CDR3nt: TGTGCCAGCAGCTCGGGACAGGCGGCAACTAATGAAAAACTGTTTTTT; CDR3aa: CASSSGQAATNEKLFF
abundance: NA; j_gene: TRBJ2-7; d_gene: TRBD2; v_gene: TRBV5-1; CDR3nt: TGCGCCAGCAGCTTGATAACTAGCGGGAGAGTCTCCGAGCAGTACTTC; CDR3aa: CASSLITSGRVSEQYF
abundance: once; j_gene: TRBJ1-5; d_gene: NA; v_gene: TRBV30; CDR3nt: TGTGCCTGGTGTGCGGGGGGGAATCAGCCCCAGCATTTT; CDR3aa: CAWCAGGNQPQHF
abundance: many; j_gene: TRBJ2-3; d_gene: TRBD2; v_gene: TRBV7-2; CDR3nt: TGTGCCAGCAAACCGACTAGCGGGAGTGATACGCAGTATTTT; CDR3aa: CASKPTSGSDTQYF
abundance: NA; j_gene: TRBJ1-1; d_gene: TRBD1; v_gene: TRBV2; CDR3nt: TGTGCCAGCAGTGATCGACAGGGACTTGAAGCTTTCTTT; CDR3aa: CASSDRQGLEAFF
abundance: NA; j_gene: TRBJ1-2; d_gene: TRBD1; v_gene: TRBV7-2; CDR3nt: TGTGCCAGCAGCTTAGCGAGGGGGCATGGCTACACCTTC; CDR3aa: CASSLARGHGYTF
abundance: NA; j_gene: TRBJ1-5; d_gene: NA; v_gene: TRBV2; CDR3nt: TGTGCCAGCACGGCGCAGGGCGCGAGCAATCAGCCCCAGCATTTT; CDR3aa: CASTAQGASNQPQHF
abundance: NA; j_gene: TRBJ2-3; d_gene: NA; v_gene: TRBV27; CDR3nt: TGTGCCAGCAGTTTTCCTTCGGGGGGCGTCACAGATACGCAGTATTTT; CDR3aa: CASSFPSGGVTDTQYF
abundance: NA; j_gene: TRBJ2-1; d_gene: NA; v_gene: TRBV11-2; CDR3nt: TGTGCCAGCAGCTTACAGGGGAGGGGAACGGGAGACGAGCAGTTCTTC; CDR3aa: CASSLQGRGTGDEQFF
abundance: NA; j_gene: TRBJ2-1; d_gene: TRBD2; v_gene: TRBV20-1; CDR3nt: TGCAGTGCTAGTTTTAGCTGGGCGGGAGGGCCTTCGAATGAGCAGTTCTTC; CDR3aa: CSASFSWAGGPSNEQFF
abundance: NA; j_gene: TRBJ1-3; d_gene: NA; v_gene: TRBV2; CDR3nt: TGTGCCAGCAGGGGATACAGGACTACCTCTGGAAACACCATATATTTT; CDR3aa: CASRGYRTTSGNTIYF
abundance: NA; j_gene: TRBJ2-5; d_gene: TRBD2; v_gene: TRBV28; CDR3nt: TGTGCCAGCAGTTTATTAGGGAGGGGAGAGGGGGAGACCCAGTACTTC; CDR3aa: CASSLLGRGEGETQYF
abundance: NA; j_gene: TRBJ1-2; d_gene: NA; v_gene: TRBV12-3/TRBV12-4; CDR3nt: TGTGCCAGCAGTTACAGCCGGGAACATGGCTACACCTTC; CDR3aa: CASSYSREHGYTF
abundance: few; j_gene: TRBJ2-7; d_gene: TRBD1; v_gene: TRBV15; CDR3nt: TGTGCCACCAGCCCAGGGGGCTACGAGCAGTACTTC; CDR3aa: CATSPGGYEQYF
abundance: NA; j_gene: TRBJ2-7; d_gene: TRBD1; v_gene: TRBV18; CDR3nt: TGTGCCAGCTCGCAAGAGGACCGGGACAGGTGGAAGAGTGGCTACGAGCAGTACTTC; CDR3aa: CASSQEDRDRWKSGYEQYF
abundance: NA; j_gene: TRBJ1-3; d_gene: NA; v_gene: TRBV7-9; CDR3nt: TGTGCCAGCAGCTTGGGGGGGCTGGGAAACACCATATATTTT; CDR3aa: CASSLGGLGNTIYF
abundance: NA; j_gene: TRBJ1-3; d_gene: TRBD1; v_gene: TRBV19; CDR3nt: TGTGCCAGTACCCCCCGGGCGACAGGGAGGATGGTATCGAGCTCTGGAAACACCATATATTTT; CDR3aa: CASTPRATGRMVSSSGNTIYF
abundance: NA; j_gene: TRBJ2-1; d_gene: TRBD1; v_gene: TRBV11-2; CDR3nt: TGTGCCAGCAGCATGACAGGGTTGTCTGGGAATGAGCAGTTCTTC; CDR3aa: CASSMTGLSGNEQFF
abundance: NA; j_gene: TRBJ2-7; d_gene: TRBD2; v_gene: TRBV29-1; CDR3nt: TGCAGCGTCTCCGGACTAGCGGGAGATTACAGCTCCTACGAGCAGTACTTC; CDR3aa: CSVSGLAGDYSSYEQYF
abundance: NA; j_gene: TRBJ2-1; d_gene: NA; v_gene: TRBV10-1; CDR3nt: TGCGCCAGCAGTGAGTATGAGACTAGCAATGAGCAGTTCTTC; CDR3aa: CASSEYETSNEQFF
abundance: NA; j_gene: TRBJ2-5; d_gene: TRBD1; v_gene: TRBV25-1; CDR3nt: TGTGCCAGCAGGACTACAGGGGTAGAGACCCAGTACTTC; CDR3aa: CASRTTGVETQYF
abundance: NA; j_gene: TRBJ2-7; d_gene: NA; v_gene: TRBV7-8; CDR3nt: TGTGCCAGCAGCTTAGCCTTGGGGGGTGGGCAGTACTTC; CDR3aa: CASSLALGGGQYF